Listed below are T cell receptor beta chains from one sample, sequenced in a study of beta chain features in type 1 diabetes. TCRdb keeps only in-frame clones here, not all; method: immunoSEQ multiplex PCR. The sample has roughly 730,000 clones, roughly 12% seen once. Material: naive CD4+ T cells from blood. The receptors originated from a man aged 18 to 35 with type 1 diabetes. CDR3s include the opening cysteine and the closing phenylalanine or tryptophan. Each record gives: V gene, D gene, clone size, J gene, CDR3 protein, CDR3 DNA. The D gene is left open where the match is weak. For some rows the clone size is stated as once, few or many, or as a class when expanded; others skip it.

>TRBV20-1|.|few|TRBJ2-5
CSVWELGTQYF
TGCAGTGTGTGGGAGCTTGGGACCCAGTACTTC
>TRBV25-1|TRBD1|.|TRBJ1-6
CASSAPGTGIFSSPLHF
TGTGCCAGCAGTGCCCCCGGGACAGGGATTTTTAGTTCACCCCTCCACTTT
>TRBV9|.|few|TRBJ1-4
CASSGLEKLFF
TGTGCCAGCAGCGGCCTTGAAAAACTGTTTTTT
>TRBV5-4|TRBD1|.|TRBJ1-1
CASSLRQGGTEAFF
TGTGCCAGCAGCTTGCGACAGGGGGGTACTGAAGCTTTCTTT
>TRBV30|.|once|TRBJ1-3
CAWSLGPRGTGNTIYF
TGTGCCTGGAGTTTGGGCCCCAGGGGAACTGGAAACACCATATATTTT
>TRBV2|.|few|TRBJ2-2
CASSQTGELFF
TGTGCCAGCAGTCAGACCGGGGAGCTGTTTTTT
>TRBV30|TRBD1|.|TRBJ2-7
CAWSRTGVPYEQYF
TGTGCCTGGAGTAGGACAGGGGTCCCCTACGAGCAGTACTTC
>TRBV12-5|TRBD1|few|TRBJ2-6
CASGLGDRVPSSGANVLTF
TGTGCTAGTGGTTTGGGCGACAGGGTCCCGAGCTCTGGGGCCAACGTCCTGACTTTC
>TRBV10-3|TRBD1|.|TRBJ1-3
CAISGHGQGSGNTIYF
TGTGCCATCAGTGGTCATGGACAGGGCTCTGGAAACACCATATATTTT
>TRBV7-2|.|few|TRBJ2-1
CASSYGTPPYNEQFF
TGTGCCAGCAGCTATGGGACACCTCCCTACAATGAGCAGTTCTTC
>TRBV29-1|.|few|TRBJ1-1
CSVGGWDTEAFF
TGCAGCGTCGGGGGGTGGGACACTGAAGCTTTCTTT
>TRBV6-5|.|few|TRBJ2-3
CASSYSSGVLGTQYF
TGTGCCAGCAGTTACTCGAGCGGCGTTCTTGGTACGCAGTATTTT
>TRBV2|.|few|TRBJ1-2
CASKWETEYGYTF
TGTGCCAGCAAGTGGGAGACAGAATATGGCTACACCTTC
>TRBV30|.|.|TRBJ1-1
CAWFSFGQWSAFF
TGTGCCTGGTTTTCATTCGGACAGTGGAGTGCTTTCTTT
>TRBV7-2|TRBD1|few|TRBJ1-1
CASSLGQGAAAFF
TGTGCCAGCAGCTTGGGGCAGGGGGCGGCAGCTTTCTTT
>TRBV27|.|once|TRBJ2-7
CASSPPGTLSSYEQYF
TGTGCCAGCAGTCCACCCGGGACACTTAGCTCCTACGAGCAGTACTTC
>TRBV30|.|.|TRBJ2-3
CAWRARTAATDTQYF
TGTGCCTGGAGGGCGAGGACAGCAGCCACAGATACGCAGTATTTT